This is a list of T cell receptor beta chains from one sample in a study of CD8 T cells in ankylosing spondylitis. TCRdb passed the 5' RACE reads through MiXCR, listing each CDR3 protein once. The sample shows some 200,000 distinct CDR3 sequences, about 18% of them seen only once. The sequenced sample consisted of blood, either unsorted or a sorted T cell fraction (not recorded which). These receptor sequences come from a male donor under 30 with ankylosing spondylitis or in good health (not recorded which). The CDR3 runs from the conserved cysteine through the conserved F or W. The D gene is left open where the match is weak. Size tells how often a clone was seen (once, few, many) or the class of an expanded clone, and some rows leave it out.

CDR3nt: TGCAGCGTTCTGGGAGGCTACTACGAGCAGTACTTC; CDR3aa: CSVLGGYYEQYF; v_gene: TRBV29-1; len: 12; abundance: .; j_gene: TRBJ2-7; d_gene: .
CDR3nt: TGCGCCAGCAGCTTGGTTAGGAGGGACACTGAAGCTTTCTTT; CDR3aa: CASSLVRRDTEAFF; v_gene: TRBV5-1; len: 14; abundance: many; j_gene: TRBJ1-1; d_gene: .
CDR3nt: TGCAGCGTCCGAGGAGGGACTAGCACAGATACGCAGTATTTT; CDR3aa: CSVRGGTSTDTQYF; v_gene: TRBV29-1; len: 14; abundance: many; j_gene: TRBJ2-3; d_gene: .
CDR3nt: TGCAGTGCTACCAGGCCCAATCAGCCCCAGCATTTT; CDR3aa: CSATRPNQPQHF; v_gene: TRBV20-1; len: 12; abundance: many; j_gene: TRBJ1-5; d_gene: .
CDR3nt: TGTGCCAGCAGCTTGGACAGGGAGGCAGTCGATGAGCAGTTCTTC; CDR3aa: CASSLDREAVDEQFF; v_gene: TRBV7-3; len: 15; abundance: many; j_gene: TRBJ2-1; d_gene: TRBD1
CDR3nt: TGCGCCAGCAGCGTCGGGACAGGGAGTAATGAGCAGTTCTTC; CDR3aa: CASSVGTGSNEQFF; v_gene: TRBV5-1; len: 14; abundance: many; j_gene: TRBJ2-1; d_gene: TRBD1
CDR3nt: TGCAGTGCTAGAACCCTAGACAGGGCCCTACAGCCCCAGCATTTT; CDR3aa: CSARTLDRALQPQHF; v_gene: TRBV20-1; len: 15; abundance: few; j_gene: TRBJ1-5; d_gene: TRBD1
CDR3nt: TGTGCCAGCAGCCTAGGTCGCGTAAACACTGAAGCTTTCTTT; CDR3aa: CASSLGRVNTEAFF; v_gene: TRBV7-2; len: 14; abundance: many; j_gene: TRBJ1-1; d_gene: .
CDR3nt: TGTGCCATCAGTTTTCAGGGGGCGGAAGCTTTCTTT; CDR3aa: CAISFQGAEAFF; v_gene: TRBV10-3; len: 12; abundance: many; j_gene: TRBJ1-1; d_gene: TRBD1
CDR3nt: TGTGCCAGCAGCCCGGACAGAAGCTCCTACAATGAGCAGTTCTTC; CDR3aa: CASSPDRSSYNEQFF; v_gene: TRBV7-2; len: 15; abundance: many; j_gene: TRBJ2-1; d_gene: .
CDR3nt: TGCGCCAGCAGCTTGCGATCCCGGGACTCCCACTCCTACGAGCAGTACTTC; CDR3aa: CASSLRSRDSHSYEQYF; v_gene: TRBV5-1; len: 17; abundance: many; j_gene: TRBJ2-7; d_gene: .
CDR3nt: TGCAGTGCTAGGGGGCTAGCGGGACGGCCAGATACGCAGTATTTT; CDR3aa: CSARGLAGRPDTQYF; v_gene: TRBV20-1; len: 15; abundance: many; j_gene: TRBJ2-3; d_gene: TRBD2
CDR3nt: TGCGCCAGCAGCCAAGCCCTAGCGGGCCTACAAGAGACCCAGTACTTC; CDR3aa: CASSQALAGLQETQYF; v_gene: TRBV4-1; len: 16; abundance: many; j_gene: TRBJ2-5; d_gene: TRBD2
CDR3nt: TGCGCCAGCAGCTTGGAACGACGGAAAGAGACCCAGTACTTC; CDR3aa: CASSLERRKETQYF; v_gene: TRBV5-1; len: 14; abundance: .; j_gene: TRBJ2-5; d_gene: .
CDR3nt: TGCAGCGTTGATGCGAGGGCGGATGAGCAGTTCTTC; CDR3aa: CSVDARADEQFF; v_gene: TRBV29-1; len: 12; abundance: .; j_gene: TRBJ2-1; d_gene: .
CDR3nt: TGTGCCAGCTCCGTAGTAGATGAGCAGTTCTTC; CDR3aa: CASSVVDEQFF; v_gene: TRBV18; len: 11; abundance: many; j_gene: TRBJ2-1; d_gene: .
CDR3nt: TGCGCCAGCAGCTTGGAGCCTTTCGCCAACGTCCTGACTTTC; CDR3aa: CASSLEPFANVLTF; v_gene: TRBV5-1; len: 14; abundance: many; j_gene: TRBJ2-6; d_gene: .
CDR3nt: TGTGCCAGCAGTTCTCGGGGCGAAACCAATCAGTACTTC; CDR3aa: CASSSRGETNQYF; v_gene: TRBV27; len: 13; abundance: many; j_gene: TRBJ2-7; d_gene: .
CDR3nt: TGTGCCAGCAGACTCATCGGGACAGGCGAGTACGAGCAGTACTTC; CDR3aa: CASRLIGTGEYEQYF; v_gene: TRBV12-3/TRBV12-4; len: 15; abundance: .; j_gene: TRBJ2-7; d_gene: TRBD1
CDR3nt: TGTGCCAGCAGCCACCGAAACACTGAAGCTTTCTTT; CDR3aa: CASSHRNTEAFF; v_gene: TRBV7-9; len: 12; abundance: many; j_gene: TRBJ1-1; d_gene: .
CDR3nt: TGCGCCAGCAGCTTCCGGACAGGGGGCAATGAGCAGTTCTTC; CDR3aa: CASSFRTGGNEQFF; v_gene: TRBV5-1; len: 14; abundance: .; j_gene: TRBJ2-1; d_gene: TRBD1
CDR3nt: TGTGCCAGCAGTCCAGGGGCAGTGGGGGAGACCCAGTACTTC; CDR3aa: CASSPGAVGETQYF; v_gene: TRBV27; len: 14; abundance: .; j_gene: TRBJ2-5; d_gene: .
CDR3nt: TGTGCCAGCAGTACGGGGTGGAATGAGCAGTTCTTC; CDR3aa: CASSTGWNEQFF; v_gene: TRBV6-5; len: 12; abundance: many; j_gene: TRBJ2-1; d_gene: .
CDR3nt: TGTGCCAGCGGCCCCGGGACTAGAGGGTACGAGCAGTACTTC; CDR3aa: CASGPGTRGYEQYF; v_gene: TRBV7-9; len: 14; abundance: many; j_gene: TRBJ2-7; d_gene: TRBD2
CDR3nt: TGCGCCAGCAGCTTGGAGGAGACTAGTCTTATGCGGGAGCTGTTTTTT; CDR3aa: CASSLEETSLMRELFF; v_gene: TRBV5-1; len: 16; abundance: many; j_gene: TRBJ2-2; d_gene: .
CDR3nt: TGTGCCAGCAGTTTCGTGCGGGGTCCTAGGAACACTGAAGCTTTCTTT; CDR3aa: CASSFVRGPRNTEAFF; v_gene: TRBV12-3/TRBV12-4; len: 16; abundance: many; j_gene: TRBJ1-1; d_gene: .
CDR3nt: TGTGCCATCAGTGACCGCGGGGGCCAGAACACTGAAGCTTTCTTT; CDR3aa: CAISDRGGQNTEAFF; v_gene: TRBV10-3; len: 15; abundance: many; j_gene: TRBJ1-1; d_gene: .
CDR3nt: TGTGCCAGCAGCGTATTCTCCCGGACTAGCGGCACTACGGGGGATACGCAGTATTTT; CDR3aa: CASSVFSRTSGTTGDTQYF; v_gene: TRBV9; len: 19; abundance: many; j_gene: TRBJ2-3; d_gene: TRBD2
CDR3nt: TGCAGTGCTATGGACTGGCCTAGGAATGAGCAGTTCTTC; CDR3aa: CSAMDWPRNEQFF; v_gene: TRBV20-1; len: 13; abundance: .; j_gene: TRBJ2-1; d_gene: .
CDR3nt: TGTGCCAGCAGTTTAAGTAAGGCGGTGCAGTTCTTC; CDR3aa: CASSLSKAVQFF; v_gene: TRBV12-3/TRBV12-4; len: 12; abundance: many; j_gene: TRBJ2-1; d_gene: .
CDR3nt: TGTGCCAGCAGCCAGACCGGGACAGGGATCAATCAGCCCCAGCATTTT; CDR3aa: CASSQTGTGINQPQHF; v_gene: TRBV4-2; len: 16; abundance: many; j_gene: TRBJ1-5; d_gene: TRBD1
CDR3nt: TGCAGCGAAAAACAGGGCTCAAGAACAGATACGCAGTATTTT; CDR3aa: CSEKQGSRTDTQYF; v_gene: TRBV29-1; len: 14; abundance: many; j_gene: TRBJ2-3; d_gene: .
CDR3nt: TGTGCCAGCAGCCAAGAAAGCGGTCTAGCAACAGATACGCAGTATTTT; CDR3aa: CASSQESGLATDTQYF; v_gene: TRBV3-1; len: 16; abundance: .; j_gene: TRBJ2-3; d_gene: .